The next 17 T cell receptor beta chains were all read from a single sample in a study of blood T cell repertoires in COVID-19. The assay was immunoSEQ multiplex PCR, and TCRdb's table has in-frame clones only and misses some. This table has around 92,000 clones, around 86% appearing once. Input material: peripheral blood. These TCRs come from a human donor in a cohort sampled during active COVID-19.

The CDR3 protein is CASSSARLLTRRNTGELFF. The CDR3 nucleotides are TGTGCCAGCAGCTCAGCCAGACTTCTGACTAGGAGAAACACCGGGGAGCTGTTTTTT. J is TRBJ2-2 and V is TRBV3-1 (or the pseudogene TRBV3-2); the D gene is possibly TRBD2 (6 bases). Between the trimmed V and J ends, which lost 5 bases and 2 bases, there was a span of 24 bases. The CDR3 is 19 amino acids. The germline gives CDR1 LGHDT, CDR2 YNNKEL (reference sequence).

V gene TRBV18 combines with J gene TRBJ2-2; D uncertain. The germline gives CDR1 KGHSH, CDR2 LQKENI. V shed 3 bases and J shed 6 bases, with 8 bases lying between them. This CDR3 contains 13 residues. The CDR3 protein is CASSPASAGELFF. The CDR3 DNA follows: TGTGCCAGCTCACCTGCGTCGGCCGGGGAGCTGTTTTTT.

The gene calls are TRBV5-1 and TRBJ2-1; D unclear. CDR1 is SGHRS and CDR2 is YFSETQ in the germline V gene. CDR3 length: 15 residues. V was shortened by 7 bases and J by 2 bases, with 16 bases between the two germline ends. DNA of the CDR3: TGCGCCAGCGGCCTCCAGATTACTACCTACAATGAGCAGTTCTTC. It encodes CASGLQITTYNEQFF. The complete variable domain, with remaining parts taken from reference TRBV5-1 and TRBJ2-1, reads KAGVTQTPRYLIKTRGQQVTLSCSPISGHRSVSWYQQTPGQGLQFLFEYFSETQRNKGNFPGRFSGRQFSNSRSEMNVSTLELGDSALYLCASGLQITTYNEQFFGPGTRLTVL.

The rearrangement uses TRBV6-6 and TRBJ2-1, with TRBD2 matching 7 bases. The CDR3 is 14 residues long. The V gene end was trimmed by 4 bases and the J gene end by 7 bases; junction bases not matched to a gene: 7. Germline loops: CDR1 MNHNY, CDR2 SVGAGI (reference sequence). The CDR3 DNA reads as TGTGCCAGCAGTTTCTCACGGGGGGATAATGAGCAGTTCTTC. Protein product: CASSFSRGDNEQFF.

This chain uses TRBV24-1 with TRBJ2-5, with D maybe TRBD2 (6 bases). CDR1 and CDR2 from the germline V gene are KGHDR and SFDVKD. Trimming stripped 5 bases from V and 5 bases from J, with 11 bases between. CDR3 size: 13 residues. The CDR3: CATSAGGLETQYF. For the CDR3, the DNA is TGTGCCACCAGTGCCGGGGGTCTCGAGACCCAGTACTTC.

The gene calls are TRBV6-5 and TRBJ1-2; TRBD1 aligns across 7 bases. The V segment lost 4 bases and the J segment 5 bases; nucleotides outside the gene matches: 7. This CDR3 contains 14 residues. From germline, CDR1 is MNHEY and CDR2 SVGAGI. The CDR3 DNA reads as TGTGCCAGCAGTTCGCAGGGGGTAGGGTATGGCTACACCTTC. Its translation: CASSSQGVGYGYTF.

This clone was seen a handful of times. This sequence joins TRBV28 and TRBJ1-5; the D gene is possibly TRBD1 (5 bases). Germline CDR1 MDHEN, CDR2 SYDVKM. This CDR3 contains 13 residues. Trimming shortened V by 2 bases and J by 7 bases, and 9 bases separated the two germline ends. The CDR3 bases are TGTGCCAGCAGTTTAAGGGGAGGACAGCCCCAGCATTTT. Translated: CASSLRGGQPQHF.

This chain links TRBV7-9 with TRBJ2-1, with 11 bases lining up with TRBD2. CDR3 length: 15 residues. The V gene's germline CDR1 is SEHNR and CDR2 FQNEAQ (reference sequence). After removal of 5 bases from V and 4 bases from J, the junction contained 4 bases not matched to a gene. CDR3 sequence (DNA): TGTGCCAGCAGCCCAGGACTAGCGGGTTACAATGAGCAGTTCTTC. Its protein is CASSPGLAGYNEQFF.

The CDR3 DNA is TGTGCCAGCAGTTTAGGGCAGGGGAAGGGTTGGGTGAACACTGAAGCTTTCTTT. This encodes CASSLGQGKGWVNTEAFF. V is TRBV27 and J is TRBJ1-1, with a weak D call TRBD1 (6 bases). The germline gives CDR1 MNHEY, CDR2 SMNVEV (reference sequence). The CDR3 has 18 residues. Deletions cut 2 bases from V and 0 bases from J, with 19 bases between.

V gene TRBV18 combines with J gene TRBJ2-1; 9 positions agree with TRBD1. The CDR3 has 14 residues. Germline V gives CDR1 KGHSH, CDR2 LQKENI. After removal of 6 bases from V and 7 bases from J, the junction contained 7 bases not matched to a gene. For the CDR3, the DNA is TGTGCCAGCTCCCGGGACAGGGCCTCGAATGAGCAGTTCTTC. Translating gives CASSRDRASNEQFF.

The rearrangement links TRBV5-1 to TRBJ1-5; TRBD1 matches at 7 bases. The V gene's germline CDR1 is SGHRS and CDR2 YFSETQ. CDR3 length: 15 amino acids. J lost 6 bases, V lost 4 bases, and 10 bases had no gene match. CDR3 nucleotides: TGCGCCAGCAGCCGCACAGGGGACGGAGGTCAGCCCCAGCATTTT. Its translation: CASSRTGDGGQPQHF.

The rearrangement uses TRBV5-6 and TRBJ1-4; 11 positions agree with TRBD1. This CDR3 region has 14 residues. Germline trimming cut 2 bases from V and 7 bases from J; bases unmatched to any gene: 1. Germline CDR1 reads SGHDT; CDR2 reads YYEEEE. Here the CDR3 reads CASSLGTGGEKLFF. The CDR3 coding sequence is TGTGCCAGCAGCTTAGGGACAGGGGGTGAAAAACTGTTTTTT.

The V and J genes are TRBV19 and TRBJ1-2; no firm D call. Germline values: CDR1 LNHDA, CDR2 SQIVND (reference sequence). The CDR3 extends over 11 amino acids. Trimming removed 5 bases at V and 7 bases at J, with 8 bases between. CDR3 coding DNA: TGTGCCAGTAGTCGGTCGTCTGGCTACACCTTC. This gives the protein CASSRSSGYTF.

A single count supports this clone. This chain connects TRBV27 to TRBJ2-7; 7 positions match TRBD2. The CDR3 is made up of 16 amino acids. Germline V gene data show CDR1 as MNHEY and CDR2 as SMNVEV (reference sequence). Germline trimming cut 0 bases from V and 3 bases from J; bases unmatched to any gene: 8. The CDR3 DNA reads TGTGCCAGCAGTTTATCTGCGGGGGTCCGGGGCTACGAGCAGTACTTC. As protein: CASSLSAGVRGYEQYF.

This clone was counted a few times. The J gene is TRBJ2-3, the V gene TRBV14, with a tentative D call TRBD2 (5 bases). Germline loops: CDR1 SGHDN, CDR2 FVKESK. The CDR3 has 15 residues. V was trimmed by 4 bases and J by 0 bases, leaving 11 bases between them. CDR3 sequence: CASSLDFLSTDTQYF. The CDR3 DNA follows: TGTGCCAGCAGCCTGGACTTCCTGAGCACAGATACGCAGTATTTT.

The chain couples TRBV6-2 or TRBV6-3 to TRBJ1-2; D is perhaps TRBD1 (6 bases). Trimming cost V 7 bases and J 4 bases, with 13 bases left between them. The length of the CDR3 is 13 residues. Germline V gene sequence: CDR1 MNHEY, CDR2 SVGEGT. CDR3 sequence reads: CASNPQGSYGYTF. As DNA, the CDR3 is TGTGCCAGCAACCCACAGGGTTCCTATGGCTACACCTTC.

The chain employs TRBV28 and TRBJ2-7; 7 bases agree with TRBD2. V was pared by 8 bases and J by 3 bases, with 7 bases of the junction left unmatched. The CDR3 contains 13 residues. Germline values: CDR1 MDHEN, CDR2 SYDVKM. The CDR3 here is CASARGGYYEQYF. CDR3 coding DNA: TGTGCCAGCGCCCGCGGGGGATACTACGAGCAGTACTTC. The full variable domain, in which reference TRBV28 and TRBJ2-7 provide the parts outside the CDR3, is DVKVTQSSRYLVKRTGEKVFLECVQDMDHENMFWYRQDPGLGLRLIYFSYDVKMKEKGDIPEGYSVSREKKERFSLILESASTNQTSMYLCASARGGYYEQYFGPGTRLTVT.